The present T cell receptor beta chain was sequenced within a study of T cell responses to AZD1222 COVID-19 vaccine. General observations from the study: Following two doses of AZD1222, Spike-specific TCR breadth and depth rose.

The CDR3 sequence is 16 residues long. CDR1 and CDR2 (germline): SGHRS, YFSETQ. Unmatched junction bases numbered 6, after V lost 1 base and J lost 4 bases. TCRdb's copy holds only in-frame clones and misses some; the assay was immunoSEQ multiplex PCR. The sample holds some 100,000 clones, around 87% seen once. Of note for this clone: Its specificity is not known.

This sample comprised peripheral blood, obtained 28 days after the second AZD1222 dose. This receptor was taken from an adult who received the AZD1222 COVID-19 vaccine. This chain uses TRBV5-1 with TRBJ2-1; 9 bases line up with TRBD2. CDR3 in amino acids: CASSLIAGVSYNEQFF. The CDR3 nucleotides are TGCGCCAGCAGCTTGATAGCGGGAGTAAGTTACAATGAGCAGTTCTTC.